The 5 T cell receptor beta chains below were found in one sample sequenced in a study of T-cell reconstitution after alpha-beta-depleted transplantation in children. Unique molecular identifiers were incorporated into the prepared TCRbeta library. Each CDR3 protein is one row after TCRdb ran MiXCR on the PCR reads. The sample shows about 610,000 distinct CDR3 sequences, under 12% of them seen only once. The source was PBMCs from the stem cell graft donor, collected from the stem cell graft. The receptor source for this set is a human donor who donated a stem cell graft to a child with acute myeloid leukemia.

Ten or more counts support this clonotype. The V and J genes are TRBV15 and TRBJ2-7; tentative D call: TRBD2 (5 bases). The V gene lost 4 bases and the J gene lost 3 bases, with 10 bases spanning the gap. CDR1 is LNHNV, CDR2 YYDKDF, per germline (reference sequence). The CDR3 length is 13 residues. CDR3 coding DNA: TGTGCCACCAGCACTAGCAGAAACTACGAGCAGTACTTC. The encoded protein is CATSTSRNYEQYF. The whole variable domain, filled in from reference TRBV15 and TRBJ2-7, reads DAMVIQNPRYQVTQFGKPVTLSCSQTLNHNVMYWYQQKSSQAPKLLFHYYDKDFNNEADTPDNFQSRRPNTSFCFLDIRSPGLGDTAMYLCATSTSRNYEQYFGPGTRLTVT.

This sequence joins TRBV12-3 or TRBV12-4 and TRBJ2-1; D is undetermined. The V gene lost 7 bases and the J gene lost 4 bases, with 14 bases spanning the gap. The CDR3 is made up of 14 amino acids. In nucleotides, the CDR3 is TGTGCCAGCATCGGTAGAGTACCGTACAATGAGCAGTTCTTC. It yields the protein CASIGRVPYNEQFF.

This clonotype occurred a few times. The chain combines TRBV3-1 with TRBJ2-7; either TRBD1 or TRBD2 may supply D (5 bases each). Germline CDR1 and CDR2: LGHDT and YNNKEL (reference sequence). CDR3 length: 15 residues. Trimming stripped 5 bases from V and 1 base from J, with 15 bases between. DNA of the CDR3: TGTGCCAGCAGCATTCGGGACCGATTTTCCTACGAGCAGTACTTC. It specifies CASSIRDRFSYEQYF.

The chain uses TRBV14 and TRBJ2-5, with 8 bases identical to TRBD1. The junction had 8 bases not matched to a gene; V was cut back by 4 bases and J by 1 base. From germline, CDR1 is SGHDN and CDR2 FVKESK. This CDR3 comprises 16 residues. CDR3 loop: CASSRRTGQGQETQYF. In DNA, the CDR3 is TGTGCCAGCAGCCGGCGGACAGGGCAAGGCCAAGAGACCCAGTACTTC.

This chain links TRBV12-3 or TRBV12-4 with TRBJ2-5; possibly TRBD2 for D (6 bases). The CDR3 spans 13 residues. Trimming cost V 5 bases and J 5 bases, with 12 bases left between them. The CDR3 is CASSGTVEETQYF. CDR3 nucleotides: TGTGCCAGCAGTGGGACTGTAGAGGAGACCCAGTACTTC.